Following are 19 T cell receptor beta chains from one sample sequenced in a study of T cell responses to AZD1222 COVID-19 vaccine. The assay was immunoSEQ multiplex PCR, and TCRdb's table has in-frame clones only and misses some. The table lists tens of thousands of clones, around nine tenths of them singletons, with roughly 1.3% in the top ten. The source was peripheral blood, collected 28 days after the second AZD1222 dose. Receptors were obtained from an adult who received the AZD1222 COVID-19 vaccine.

The chain links TRBV6-6 to TRBJ1-2, with D possibly matching TRBD1 (5 bases). Trimming took off 2 bases at V and 9 bases at J, with 19 bases between the two ends. CDR3 length: 15 residues. Germline V gene data show CDR1 as MNHNY and CDR2 as SVGAGI (reference sequence). This CDR3 is CASSYADTPPGSYTF. CDR3 DNA sequence: TGTGCCAGCAGTTACGCGGACACGCCCCCGGGTAGCTACACCTTC.

The CDR3 is CASGPPGEAFF. The CDR3 coding sequence is TGTGCCAGCGGCCCCCCGGGAGAAGCTTTCTTT. The chain joins TRBV27 to TRBJ1-1; D is uncertain. The CDR3 contains 11 residues. Germline CDR1 and CDR2: MNHEY and SMNVEV (reference sequence). Trimming stripped 8 bases from V and 8 bases from J, with 12 bases between.

The chain couples TRBV2 to TRBJ1-4, with 8 bases that match TRBD1. Germline V CDR1 and CDR2: SNHLY, FYNNEI. V gave up 9 bases and J gave up 8 bases; unmatched junction bases: 17. The CDR3 spans 16 residues. DNA of the CDR3: TGTGCCAGTACCGGACAGGGTTTTTTCCTGCGAGAAAAACTGTTTTTT. It specifies CASTGQGFFLREKLFF. The whole variable domain, filled in from reference TRBV2 and TRBJ1-4, reads EPEVTQTPSHQVTQMGQEVILRCVPISNHLYFYWYRQILGQKVEFLVSFYNNEISEKSEIFDDQFSVERPDGSNFTLKIRSTKLEDSAMYFCASTGQGFFLREKLFFGSGTQLSVL.

The CDR3: CASSIKSGTVNEQFF. CDR3 DNA: TGTGCCAGTAGTATTAAGAGCGGGACCGTGAATGAGCAGTTCTTC. The J gene is TRBJ2-1, the V gene TRBV19; TRBD2 agrees at 7 bases. From germline, CDR1 is LNHDA and CDR2 SQIVND (reference sequence). V was pared by 3 bases and J by 7 bases, with 9 bases of the junction left unmatched. The CDR3 is 15 residues long.

The CDR3 DNA is TGTGCCAGCAGCCCCTCCCAGACAGGGAATAGGGAAAAACTGTTTTTT. This gives the protein CASSPSQTGNREKLFF. V gene TRBV7-9 combines with J gene TRBJ1-4; 7 bases fit TRBD1. Looked up from germline, CDR1 is SEHNR and CDR2 is FQNEAQ (reference sequence). Unmatched junction bases numbered 14, after V lost 5 bases and J lost 8 bases. The CDR3 is 16 residues long.

The rearrangement links TRBV14 to TRBJ1-6, with 7 positions matching TRBD1. The CDR3 is made up of 15 amino acids. J gave up 7 bases and V 2 bases, and 5 bases lay outside the gene matches. Germline V CDR1 and CDR2: SGHDN, FVKESK. The CDR3 here is CASSQIQGMNSPLHF. CDR3 DNA: TGTGCCAGCAGCCAAATACAGGGGATGAATTCACCCCTCCACTTT.

This clone was counted a single time. J is TRBJ1-2 and V is TRBV27, with D perhaps TRBD1 (5 bases). This CDR3 contains 13 residues. CDR1 and CDR2 (germline): MNHEY, SMNVEV (reference sequence). V was cut by 5 bases and J by 5 bases, with 12 bases left in between. As DNA, the CDR3 is TGTGCCAGCAGTGTGGGGGGTCTGTATGGCTACACCTTC. Protein sequence: CASSVGGLYGYTF.

This chain uses TRBV11-2 with TRBJ2-7; 9 bases agree with TRBD1. The CDR3 has 15 residues. Trimming at V came to 2 bases and at J to 3 bases, leaving 5 bases not matched to a gene. Germline V gives CDR1 SGHAT, CDR2 FQNNGV. The chain's CDR3 is CASSLTGTGFYEQYF. CDR3 DNA sequence: TGTGCCAGCAGCTTAACTGGGACAGGGTTCTACGAGCAGTACTTC.

The chain recombines TRBV19 with TRBJ1-5; 8 nucleotides match TRBD1. Per the germline V gene, CDR1 is LNHDA and CDR2 is SQIVND (reference sequence). V lost 3 bases to trimming and J lost 6 bases; unmatched junction nucleotides: 7. The CDR3 covers 15 residues. The CDR3 region is CASSMSRTGLQPQHF. DNA for the CDR3: TGTGCCAGTAGTATGAGTCGGACAGGGCTTCAGCCCCAGCATTTT.

J is TRBJ2-3 and V is TRBV6-2 or TRBV6-3; 12 bases line up with TRBD2. J gave up 8 bases and V 6 bases, and 9 bases lay outside the gene matches. The CDR3 consists of 15 residues. Germline V gene data show CDR1 as MNHEY and CDR2 as SVGEGT. The CDR3 is CASSSTSGRGATQYF. CDR3 nucleotides: TGTGCCAGCAGCTCGACTAGCGGGAGAGGGGCTACGCAGTATTTT.

This clone was picked up one time. This rearrangement joins TRBV7-8 to TRBJ2-7; 12 bases match TRBD2. CDR3 length: 14 amino acids. Germline V gene data show CDR1 as SGHVS and CDR2 as FQNEAQ. With V trimmed by 1 base and J by 11 bases, 6 bases remained unmatched. CDR3 DNA: TGTGCCAGCAGCTTAGGACTAGCGGGAGACGGCAAGTACTTC. It specifies CASSLGLAGDGKYF.

V is TRBV5-6 and J is TRBJ2-7, with no clear D. Deletions cut 3 bases from V and 6 bases from J, with 7 bases between. There are 11 residues in the CDR3. The V gene's germline CDR1 is SGHDT and CDR2 YYEEEE. The CDR3 DNA follows: TGTGCCAGCAGCTCTGGTGTCGAGCAGTACTTC. Residues: CASSSGVEQYF.

The chain is built from TRBV7-3 and TRBJ2-3; D gene unclear. This CDR3 has 14 amino acids. The ends were cut back, 5 bases at V and 2 bases at J, with 11 bases in the middle. Germline values: CDR1 SGHTA, CDR2 FQGTGA. The CDR3 DNA is TGTGCCAGCAGCGATACTACGGTCACAGATACGCAGTATTTT. Its translation is CASSDTTVTDTQYF.

This chain joins TRBV7-6 and TRBJ1-1; no reliable D call. The CDR3 extends over 14 amino acids. Per the germline V gene, CDR1 is SGHVS and CDR2 is FNYEAQ. Trimming left V 3 bases short and J 0 bases short, with 8 bases between. CDR3 protein: CASSFTDLNTEAFF. CDR3 bases: TGTGCCAGCAGCTTCACAGATTTGAACACTGAAGCTTTCTTT.

CDR3 amino acids: CASSLSGTGRSTEAFF. For the CDR3, the DNA is TGTGCCAGCAGTTTATCGGGGACAGGGCGGTCCACTGAAGCTTTCTTT. The chain links TRBV27 to TRBJ1-1, with TRBD1 matching 9 bases. The CDR3 totals 16 residues. Germline V gene data show CDR1 as MNHEY and CDR2 as SMNVEV (reference sequence). Unmatched junction bases numbered 6, after V lost 0 bases and J lost 4 bases.

This clone appeared a single time. V and J are TRBV7-2 and TRBJ2-6; D possibly uses TRBD1 or TRBD2 (5 bases each). The length of the CDR3 is 14 residues. CDR1 SGHTA and CDR2 FQGNSA come from the germline V gene. The germline V and J ends were trimmed by 6 bases and 3 bases, with 9 bases remaining between them. The chain's CDR3 is CASRGEVGANVLTF. DNA of the CDR3: TGTGCCAGCAGGGGGGAAGTTGGGGCCAACGTCCTGACTTTC.

The chain couples TRBV6-5 to TRBJ1-1, with D possibly TRBD1 on 6 matching bases. The CDR3 covers 14 residues. CDR1 is MNHEY, CDR2 SVGAGI, per germline. The V gene lost 8 bases and the J gene lost 0 bases, with 13 bases spanning the gap. The CDR3 DNA reads TGTGCCAGCCTATACGACAGGCTGAACACTGAAGCTTTCTTT. It codes for CASLYDRLNTEAFF.

This chain links TRBV5-1 with TRBJ2-3; D is undetermined. Germline loops: CDR1 SGHRS, CDR2 YFSETQ. This CDR3 is 13 amino acids long. V lost 4 bases and J lost 0, with 6 bases in between. The CDR3: CASSEDSTDTQYF. Here the CDR3 DNA reads TGCGCCAGCAGCGAGGACAGCACAGATACGCAGTATTTT.

This chain connects TRBV7-9 to TRBJ2-7; tentative D call: TRBD2 (6 bases). V was pared by 1 base and J by 7 bases, with 14 bases between. The CDR3 has 14 residues. Germline loops: CDR1 SEHNR, CDR2 FQNEAQ (reference sequence). As DNA, the CDR3 is TGTGCCAGCAGCTTAGGTTCAGGGAGGCGGGAGCAGTACTTC. Amino acids: CASSLGSGRREQYF.